Sequencing of this TCR beta chain was carried out in a study of blood T cell repertoires in COVID-19. Study-level information: The cDNA or gDNA used as material had been derived from T cells, B-cell-depleted T cells, or PBMCs.

This CDR3 contains 15 residues. V dropped 1 base and J dropped 4 bases, with 14 bases sitting between them. CDR1 and CDR2 (germline): GTSNPN, SVGIG (reference sequence). Generated by immunoSEQ multiplex PCR, the TCRdb table keeps only in-frame clones and is missing some. The table includes approximately 100,000 clones, approximately 89% detected once. This receptor was obtained from a woman in her twenties or thirties with acute or convalescent COVID-19. Sequences were obtained from peripheral blood. This rearrangement joins TRBV30 to TRBJ1-5; possibly TRBD1 for D (6 bases). Here the CDR3 reads CAWSAAGAINQPQHF. The DNA for the CDR3 is TGTGCCTGGAGTGCCGCGGGGGCAATTAATCAGCCCCAGCATTTT.